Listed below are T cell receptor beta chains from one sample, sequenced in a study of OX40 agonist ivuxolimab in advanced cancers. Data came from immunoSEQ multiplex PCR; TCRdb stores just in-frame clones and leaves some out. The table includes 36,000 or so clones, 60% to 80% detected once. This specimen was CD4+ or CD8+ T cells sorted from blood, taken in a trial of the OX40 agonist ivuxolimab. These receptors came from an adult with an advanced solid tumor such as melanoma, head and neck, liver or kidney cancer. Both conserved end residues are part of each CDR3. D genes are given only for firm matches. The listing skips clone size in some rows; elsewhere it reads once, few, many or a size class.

TGTGCCAGCAGAAGTAGTAAGAACTCTGCTGAAGCTTTCTTT | CASRSSKNSAEAFF | . | TRBV7-9 | once | TRBJ1-1
TGTGCCAGCAGTTTCTCGGGACAGGGCTCCTACGAGCAGTACTTC | CASSFSGQGSYEQYF | TRBD1 | TRBV27 | . | TRBJ2-7
TGCGCCAGCAGCCATCTACTCCGGACTAGTATTACTAGCACAGATACGCAGTATTTT | CASSHLLRTSITSTDTQYF | TRBD2 | TRBV4-1 | . | TRBJ2-3
TGTGCCAGCAGTTTTCTTGGTGGATACAATGAGCAGTTCTTC | CASSFLGGYNEQFF | . | TRBV28 | . | TRBJ2-1
TGCGCCAGCAGCCCGGCGGCAGGAGCCTACGAGCAGTACTTC | CASSPAAGAYEQYF | . | TRBV5-1 | . | TRBJ2-7
TGTGCCAGCAGCTCCCCCGGGACTAGCGGACCTTTAAGGAGAGATACGCAGTATTTT | CASSSPGTSGPLRRDTQYF | TRBD2 | TRBV7-2 | . | TRBJ2-3
TGTGCCAGCAGTTTCTGGAGAACAGCCGGGGAGCTGTTTTTT | CASSFWRTAGELFF | . | TRBV28 | . | TRBJ2-2
TGCAGCGTTCTTGGAGGTATTGGCTACACCTTC | CSVLGGIGYTF | . | TRBV29-1 | . | TRBJ1-2
TGTGCCAGCAGCCCGGGGACTAGCGGGGGACTCACAGATACGCAGTATTTT | CASSPGTSGGLTDTQYF | TRBD2 | TRBV4-2 | . | TRBJ2-3
TGCGCCAGCAGCAATGGAGGCGGCGGCTACACCTTC | CASSNGGGGYTF | . | TRBV5-1 | . | TRBJ1-2
TGTGCCAGCAGCCCCTCAGGAGGAGAAACAGATACGCAGTATTTT | CASSPSGGETDTQYF | . | TRBV7-3 | . | TRBJ2-3
TGCGCCAGCAGTCCTTATCGGGACAGCCCCTACGAGCAGTACTTC | CASSPYRDSPYEQYF | TRBD1 | TRBV4-3 | . | TRBJ2-7
TGTGCCTGGGACATAAACAGGGCCACTGAAGCTTTCTTT | CAWDINRATEAFF | . | TRBV30 | . | TRBJ1-1
TGTGCCACCAGCAGAGATATGGGAGGAGGTCAGCCCCAGCATTTT | CATSRDMGGGQPQHF | . | TRBV15 | . | TRBJ1-5
TGTGCCAGCGGGTCGACAGGGGACGGACCACCGCAGTATTTT | CASGSTGDGPPQYF | TRBD1 | TRBV5-4 | few | TRBJ2-3
TGTGCCAGCAGTTTTGGTTACAATGAGCAGTTCTTC | CASSFGYNEQFF | . | TRBV27 | . | TRBJ2-1
TGCGCCAGCAGTCAAAAGGGAGTCAGGGGGGACTATGGCTACACCTTC | CASSQKGVRGDYGYTF | TRBD1 | TRBV23-1 | . | TRBJ1-2
TGCGCCAGCAGCCAAGATTATCGGGAGGTCTATGGCTACACCTTC | CASSQDYREVYGYTF | . | TRBV4-1 | . | TRBJ1-2
TGTGCCAGCAGTTACGCGAACACCGGGGAGCTGTTTTTT | CASSYANTGELFF | . | TRBV28 | few | TRBJ2-2
TGTGCCAGCAGTAGGACTAGCGGGAGGGCCTTTGAGACCCAGTACTTC | CASSRTSGRAFETQYF | TRBD2 | TRBV28 | . | TRBJ2-5
TGTGCCAGCAGCGATTCGTACCCGGGACAGGGGTGGGATGAGCAGTTCTTC | CASSDSYPGQGWDEQFF | TRBD1 | TRBV9 | . | TRBJ2-1
TGCAGCGTTGAGACCGGGGATACGCAGTATTTT | CSVETGDTQYF | . | TRBV29-1 | . | TRBJ2-3
TGCAGCGTTGAAGACGCCATAGCGGGAGCGCGCTACAATGAGCAGTTCTTC | CSVEDAIAGARYNEQFF | TRBD2 | TRBV29-1 | . | TRBJ2-1
TGCAGCGTTGAATTCCCCGGGCGCTACGAGCAGTACTTC | CSVEFPGRYEQYF | . | TRBV29-1 | few | TRBJ2-7
TGTGCCAGCAGTACCCGGGACATATTATACAATGAGCAGTTCTTC | CASSTRDILYNEQFF | . | TRBV2 | . | TRBJ2-1
TGCGCCAGCAGTCAATCGGACAGGGCGGGAATGAACACTGAAGCTTTCTTT | CASSQSDRAGMNTEAFF | TRBD1 | TRBV23-1 | . | TRBJ1-1
TGTGCCAGCAGTTACTCTGGAAACACCATATATTTT | CASSYSGNTIYF | . | TRBV28 | . | TRBJ1-3
TGTGCCAGCAGCTTAGACGGCAACATGAACACTGAAGCTTTCTTT | CASSLDGNMNTEAFF | . | TRBV11-2 | . | TRBJ1-1
TGTGCCAGCAGCTCGACCTGGACTAGCTCCTACAATGAGCAGTTCTTC | CASSSTWTSSYNEQFF | TRBD2 | TRBV11-2 | . | TRBJ2-1
TGTGCCAGCAGTTACAATAACGGGAACACTGAAGCTTTCTTT | CASSYNNGNTEAFF | . | TRBV6-6 | . | TRBJ1-1
TGTGCCAGCAGTGCCCCGGGACAGCGGGAGACCCAGTACTTC | CASSAPGQRETQYF | TRBD1 | TRBV6-1 | . | TRBJ2-5
TGTGCCAGCAGCTTAGGTTCCCAGCCCCAGCATTTT | CASSLGSQPQHF | . | TRBV7-9 | many | TRBJ1-5
TGTGCCTGGAGTGCGGGACTAGCGGGAGGAGGGTACGAGCAGTACTTC | CAWSAGLAGGGYEQYF | TRBD2 | TRBV30 | . | TRBJ2-7
TGTGCTAGTGCCGGGACAGGGGGAGAACAGCCCCAGCATTTT | CASAGTGGEQPQHF | TRBD1 | TRBV12-5 | . | TRBJ1-5
TGTGCCACCATCTCAGGGTCCACTGAAGCTTTCTTT | CATISGSTEAFF | . | TRBV10-3 | . | TRBJ1-1
TGCAGCGGTGAAACTAGGACTAGCGGGAGATACGAGCAGTACTTC | CSGETRTSGRYEQYF | TRBD2 | TRBV29-1 | . | TRBJ2-7
TGTGCCAGCAGTGATTATCCTACGCAGTATTTT | CASSDYPTQYF | . | TRBV2 | . | TRBJ2-3
TGTGCCAGCAGCTGGACTAGAAACAATGAGCAGTTCTTC | CASSWTRNNEQFF | TRBD2 | TRBV7-2 | . | TRBJ2-1
TGTGCCAGCAGCGTAGATCTCGGCTACAATGAGCAGTTCTTC | CASSVDLGYNEQFF | . | TRBV9 | . | TRBJ2-1
TGTGCCAGCAGCTCCACAGCCTACGAGCAGTACTTC | CASSSTAYEQYF | . | TRBV5-5 | . | TRBJ2-7
TGCGCCAGCAGCCAGGACAGGGGGGGTCATAATGAGCAGTTCTTC | CASSQDRGGHNEQFF | TRBD1 | TRBV5-1 | once | TRBJ2-1
TGTGCCAGCAGCGTAGGGGTAGGCGAGCAGTTCTTC | CASSVGVGEQFF | . | TRBV9 | . | TRBJ2-1
TGCAGCCTCTGGACAGGGGTCGGGGAGACCCAGTACTTC | CSLWTGVGETQYF | TRBD1 | TRBV29-1 | . | TRBJ2-5
TGTGCCTGGAGTGTAAGCCACACGGATACGCAGTATTTT | CAWSVSHTDTQYF | . | TRBV30 | few | TRBJ2-3
TGTGCCAGCAGCGTAGGATCTACGGGACCCGAGCAGTTCTTC | CASSVGSTGPEQFF | . | TRBV9 | . | TRBJ2-1
TGTGCCAGCAGTCGACAGGGAGTTTTCGACGAGCAGTACTTC | CASSRQGVFDEQYF | TRBD1 | TRBV2 | . | TRBJ2-7
TGTGCCAGCAGCCCCGGGACACAGGAACCTGAAGCTTTCTTT | CASSPGTQEPEAFF | . | TRBV5-8 | . | TRBJ1-1
TGTGCCAGCAGTTTATGGACAGGCGATGAAAAACTGTTTTTT | CASSLWTGDEKLFF | TRBD1 | TRBV27 | . | TRBJ1-4
TGTGCCAGCAGTTTTGACGGGGGGACAGGTACTATGAACACTGAAGCTTTCTTT | CASSFDGGTGTMNTEAFF | TRBD1 | TRBV28 | . | TRBJ1-1
TGTGCAAGTCGCTTAGCGACAGGGGACAACCGAAATGAAGCTTTCTTT | CASRLATGDNRNEAFF | . | TRBV12-2 | . | TRBJ1-1
TGTGCCAGCAGCTTAGCACTAGCGGGAGTCAGCTCCTACGAGCAGTACTTC | CASSLALAGVSSYEQYF | TRBD2 | TRBV7-9 | once | TRBJ2-7
TGTGCCAGTAGTCGACAGGGCGATGTGAACACTGAAGCTTTCTTT | CASSRQGDVNTEAFF | TRBD1 | TRBV19 | few | TRBJ1-1
TGTGCCAGCAGCACAATAGCGGGGAGCGGCACCGGGGAGCTGTTTTTT | CASSTIAGSGTGELFF | TRBD2 | TRBV7-9 | few | TRBJ2-2
TGTGCCAGCAGTTACTCATGGGGTCAGCCCCAGCATTTT | CASSYSWGQPQHF | . | TRBV6-5 | . | TRBJ1-5
TGTGCCAGCAGCTTAGCCTCGGGAAGAAACACTGAAGCTTTCTTT | CASSLASGRNTEAFF | . | TRBV7-8 | . | TRBJ1-1
TGTGCCAGCAGCTTAGGCGAGGGAAGTAACTACGAGCAGTACTTC | CASSLGEGSNYEQYF | . | TRBV7-6 | few | TRBJ2-7
TGTGCCAGCAGTGGACCGGATTCTTTGGGGGCTTTCTTT | CASSGPDSLGAFF | . | TRBV2 | . | TRBJ1-1
TGTGCCAGCAGTTCCACCCGACAGGGACGTATTGAAAAACTGTTTTTT | CASSSTRQGRIEKLFF | TRBD1 | TRBV28 | . | TRBJ1-4
TGTGCCAGCAGCCCTCACCCTGGAGGACTCTCAAGTGAGCAGTTCTTC | CASSPHPGGLSSEQFF | . | TRBV9 | . | TRBJ2-1
TGCAGCGTTGCGGGGTTTGAGCAGTTCTTC | CSVAGFEQFF | . | TRBV29-1 | . | TRBJ2-1